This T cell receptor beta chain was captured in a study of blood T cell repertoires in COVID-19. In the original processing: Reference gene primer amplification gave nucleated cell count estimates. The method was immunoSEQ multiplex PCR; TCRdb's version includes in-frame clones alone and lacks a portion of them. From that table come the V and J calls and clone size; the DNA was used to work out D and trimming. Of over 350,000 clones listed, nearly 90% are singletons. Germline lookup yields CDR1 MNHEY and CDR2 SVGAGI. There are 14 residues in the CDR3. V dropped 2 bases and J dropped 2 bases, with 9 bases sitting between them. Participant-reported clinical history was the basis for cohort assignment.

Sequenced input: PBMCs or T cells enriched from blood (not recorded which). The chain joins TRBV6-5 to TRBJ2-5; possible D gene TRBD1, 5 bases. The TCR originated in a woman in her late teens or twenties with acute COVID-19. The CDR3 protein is CASSYGARQETQYF. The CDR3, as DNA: TGTGCCAGCAGTTACGGGGCCAGACAAGAGACCCAGTACTTC.